This TCR beta chain is from a study of cytomegalovirus exposure and HLA in healthy donors. The donors (healthy individuals) were bone marrow donors. The primer mix had 60 Vbeta and 13 Jbeta primers. Sequencing used immunoSEQ multiplex PCR; TCRdb keeps in-frame clones, though not all of them. The table lists fewer than 150,000 clones, 60% to 85% of them singletons. The V gene's germline CDR1 is SEHNR and CDR2 FQNEAQ (reference sequence). Between the trimmed V and J ends, which lost 5 bases and 2 bases, there was a span of 9 bases. The CDR3 totals 13 residues. The receptor was isolated from a man younger than 35 in good health and CMV-seronegative. V usage is TRBV7-9 and J usage is TRBJ2-5; TRBD1 might be the D (6 bases). Sample: PBMCs. CDR3 nucleotides: TGTGCCAGCAGCCAGGACAGACAAGAGACCCAGTACTTC. It yields the protein CASSQDRQETQYF.